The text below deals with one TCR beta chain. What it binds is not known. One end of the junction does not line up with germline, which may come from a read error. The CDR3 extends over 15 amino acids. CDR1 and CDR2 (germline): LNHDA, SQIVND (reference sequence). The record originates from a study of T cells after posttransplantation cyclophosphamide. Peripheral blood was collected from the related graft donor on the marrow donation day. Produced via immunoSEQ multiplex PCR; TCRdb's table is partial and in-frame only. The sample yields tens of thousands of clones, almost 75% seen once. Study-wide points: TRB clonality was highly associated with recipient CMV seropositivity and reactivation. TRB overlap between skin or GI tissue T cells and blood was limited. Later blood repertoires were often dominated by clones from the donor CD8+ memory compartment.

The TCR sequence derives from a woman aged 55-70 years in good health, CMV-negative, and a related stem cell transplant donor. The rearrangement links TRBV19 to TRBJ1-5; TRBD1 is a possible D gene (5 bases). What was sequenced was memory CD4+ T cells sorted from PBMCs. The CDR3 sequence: CASMQGGQGNEPQHF. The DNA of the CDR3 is TGTGCCAGTATGCAGGGAGGGCAGGGCAATGAGCCCCAGCATTTT.